One and the same sample provided the 5 T cell receptor beta chains below, sequenced in a study of tumor-infiltrating lymphocytes in primary liver carcinoma. Unsorted bulk tissue (roughly 17-33 mg) underwent RNA and DNA co-extraction. A primer matching the constant region was used to make TCR beta cDNA from 450 to 550 ng of total RNA. Researchers made the TCR beta libraries by running three nested multiplex PCR rounds with slightly modified ARM-PCR. The first two PCR rounds used TRBV1-TRBV30 primers with a Cbeta primer, roughly 10 cycles each. TCRdb re-called the multiplex PCR reads with MiXCR, one entry per CDR3 protein. The table shows about 84,000 distinct CDR3 sequences, with roughly 72% occurring only once. Sequenced: liver tumor tissue from sampling region 1. Subset defined: tumor region T1, superior pole. These receptors came from a man aged 35-49 years with primary liver carcinoma and hepatitis B virus infection.

About this clonotype: The CDR3 carries no conserved terminal phenylalanine or tryptophan, so it likely arises from a read error. The chain has TRBV29-1 and TRBJ2-3; no definite D call. The germline V gene encodes CDR1 SQVTM and CDR2 ANQGSEA. The V and J ends lost 4 bases and 1 base respectively, with 9 bases between them. CDR3 length: 13 amino acids. The CDR3 loop reads CSVGRAGTDTQYS. In DNA, the CDR3 is TGCAGCGTTGGAAGGGCAGGCACAGATACGCAGTATTCT.

This clonotype appeared a single time. A read error may account for a junction end that differs from germline. The chain uses TRBV11-2 and TRBJ2-5, with unresolved D. This CDR3 contains 12 residues. CDR1 and CDR2 (germline): SGHAT, FQNNGV. The CDR3 region has the DNA TGTGCCAGCAGCTTAAGGGAAAGGGCCCACTACTTC. It is translated as CASSLRERAHYF.

This clonotype was seen more than once but under ten times. The junction departs from germline at one end; a sequencing error may be responsible. The rearrangement uses TRBV28 and TRBJ2-1; D possibly corresponds to TRBD2 (7 bases). Germline V gene data show CDR1 as MDHEN and CDR2 as SYDVKM. The CDR3 is made up of 14 amino acids. For the CDR3, the DNA is TGTGCCAGTATTGTGGGGGGGGCAGGCAATGAGGAGTTCTTC. It specifies CASIVGGAGNEEFF.

This clonotype was found a few times. With a much larger clone just one base away, this may be a read error. The CDR3 does not end in the conserved phenylalanine or tryptophan, so this is likely a read error. The rearrangement joins TRBV12-3 or TRBV12-4 to TRBJ2-7; D is perhaps TRBD2 (6 bases). V was trimmed by 6 bases and J by 6 bases, leaving 18 bases between them. The CDR3 runs 14 residues. The CDR3 loop reads CASSPPAGLSEQYS. CDR3 DNA: TGTGCCAGCAGCCCCCCGGCGGGGCTAAGCGAGCAGTACTCC.

The gene calls are TRBV6-2 or TRBV6-3 and TRBJ1-5; D unresolved. This CDR3 contains 11 residues. Germline V lookup: CDR1 MNHEY, CDR2 SVGEGT. Trimming removed 8 bases at V and 7 bases at J, with 9 bases between. CDR3 bases: TGTGCCAGCGGTATGGGACAGCCCCAGCATTTT. This translates into CASGMGQPQHF.